This T cell receptor beta chain originates from a study of T-cell reconstitution after alpha-beta-depleted transplantation in children. The study, taken as a whole, reports: Several hundred expanded graft clones reportedly supplied alpha-beta T cells about two months after transplant. There were some patients whose high TCRbeta diversity at day 60 came from surviving recipient T cells and thymic progenitors. Diversity and T-cell counts at one year after transplant derived mostly from new T cells.

V gave up 4 bases and J gave up 0 bases, with 16 bases separating them. CDR3 length: 17 amino acids. Germline lookup yields CDR1 SGHRS and CDR2 YFSETQ. Unique molecular identifiers were incorporated during preparation of the TCRbeta library. One entry per CDR3 protein, called by TCRdb with MiXCR from the PCR reads. The sample includes hundreds of thousands of distinct CDR3 sequences, 10% to 15% of them seen just once. This clonotype has a handful of counts. The antigen remains unidentified. The chain recombines TRBV5-1 with TRBJ2-2, with D unclear. This TCR came from a male patient aged 10 to 17 who had a stem cell transplant for acute myeloid leukemia, so the T cells may come from the graft donor. The sequencing here drew on PBMCs, mostly from graft donor cells, taken 360 days after TCRalphabeta/CD19-depleted stem cell transplant. As DNA, the CDR3 is TGCGCCAGCAGCCCCTATTTGACCGAACCGAACACCGGGGAGCTGTTTTTT. It is translated as CASSPYLTEPNTGELFF.